This T cell receptor (beta chain) was sequenced in a study of vaccination and CD4 T cells after COVID-19. About the research overall: Convalescent donors were composed of six males and four females, of whom two were Hispanic. Cultures acting as controls obtained a CEFX pool, an HIV-1 Nef pool, or no peptide.

Cultured CD4+ T cell DNA underwent sequencing with the Oncomine TCR Beta short-read assay. Researchers extracted genomic DNA from CD4+ T cells that had been cultured. TCRdb reanalysed the PCR reads using MiXCR and keeps one entry per CDR3 protein. The repertoire holds under 20,000 distinct CDR3 sequences, with roughly a quarter as singletons. Concerning this clonotype: Its antigen is still unknown.

CDR1 SGHRS and CDR2 YFSETQ come from the germline V gene. Trimming at V came to 4 bases and at J to 0 bases, leaving 10 bases not matched to a gene. The CDR3 is made up of 17 amino acids. Treatment noted: roughly 10-day PBMC culture with coronavirus spike peptide pools or control peptides (ViraFEST assay). Recorded positive PCR dates fall between March and December 2020, preceding US Alpha, Beta and Delta variants. The sequence was obtained from a human donor with COVID-19. Sequenced sample: cultured CD4+ T cells from blood. The chain employs TRBV5-1 and TRBJ2-3; 8 positions match TRBD2. The CDR3 sequence: CASSERGGGPSTDTQYF. The CDR3, as DNA: TGCGCCAGCAGCGAGAGGGGCGGGGGGCCAAGCACAGATACGCAGTATTTT.